These 17 T cell receptor beta chains originate from one sample sequenced in a study of blood T cell repertoires in COVID-19. Here immunoSEQ multiplex PCR was the method, and the copy in TCRdb shows in-frame clones only, minus some. The sample has roughly 150,000 clones, 70% to 90% seen once. Sequencing was done on a sample of peripheral blood. These receptors were taken from a woman aged 60 to 75 with COVID-19, enrolled during active disease.

This chain links TRBV7-8 with TRBJ2-5; no definite D call. The CDR3 is made up of 14 amino acids. Germline CDR1 is SGHVS and CDR2 is FQNEAQ. V was trimmed by 4 bases and J by 5 bases, leaving 14 bases between them. In DNA, the CDR3 is TGTGCCAGCAGCTATCCGGGTTCAGTGGAGACCCAGTACTTC. It encodes CASSYPGSVETQYF.

V is TRBV5-1 and J is TRBJ2-6; D might be TRBD1 (5 bases). The CDR3 loop spans 16 amino acids. V was pared by 0 bases and J by 0 bases, with 7 bases between. Germline CDR1 SGHRS, CDR2 YFSETQ. CDR3 bases: TGCGCCAGCAGCTTGGGACAGCTCTCTGGGGCCAACGTCCTGACTTTC. Amino acids: CASSLGQLSGANVLTF.

For this clone: One end of the junction fails to match germline, which may point to a read error. The rearrangement uses TRBV2 and TRBJ2-7, with 9 nucleotides matching TRBD2. Germline loops: CDR1 SNHLY, CDR2 FYNNEI. CDR3 size: 14 residues. Written as DNA, the CDR3 is TGTGCCGGCAGGGTCCAGCGGGAGGAACGCGAGCAGTACTTC. Its protein is CAGRVQREEREQYF.

This chain joins TRBV4-1 and TRBJ2-7; 10 nucleotides agree with TRBD1. The CDR3 consists of 17 residues. Germline CDR1 is MGHRA and CDR2 is YSYEKL. The V gene end was trimmed by 1 base and the J gene end by 5 bases; junction bases not matched to a gene: 11. CDR3 sequence reads: CASSQAGTGEIRHEQYF. CDR3 in DNA: TGCGCCAGCAGCCAAGCCGGGACAGGGGAAATTCGGCACGAGCAGTACTTC.

The CDR3 protein is CASSVGVQGAREKLFF. CDR3 coding DNA: TGTGCCAGCAGCGTAGGGGTACAGGGGGCGCGCGAAAAACTGTTTTTT. The chain joins TRBV9 to TRBJ1-4; 9 bases align to TRBD1. Unmatched junction bases numbered 8, after V lost 0 bases and J lost 8 bases. Germline-derived CDR1 and CDR2 are SGDLS and YYNGEE. The CDR3 length is 16 residues.

The chain has TRBV9 and TRBJ1-6; TRBD1 matches at 7 bases. V was pared by 3 bases and J by 9 bases, with 0 bases of the junction left unmatched. The CDR3 consists of 12 residues. Germline V gene sequence: CDR1 SGDLS, CDR2 YYNGEE. The CDR3 is CASSGQGSPLHF. The CDR3 region has the DNA TGTGCCAGCAGCGGACAGGGTTCACCCCTCCACTTT. The entire variable domain, with the rest obtained from reference TRBV9 and TRBJ1-6, is as follows: DSGVTQTPKHLITATGQRVTLRCSPRSGDLSVYWYQQSLDQGLQFLIQYYNGEERAKGNILERFSAQQFPDLHSELNLSSLELGDSALYFCASSGQGSPLHFGNGTRLTVT.

This chain uses TRBV7-9 with TRBJ2-1; D gene uncertain. Per the germline V gene, CDR1 is SEHNR and CDR2 is FQNEAQ (reference sequence). Trimming removed 5 bases at V and 6 bases at J, with 20 bases between. CDR3 size: 16 residues. The CDR3 sequence: CASSPPRLRSLNEQFF. CDR3 in DNA: TGTGCCAGCAGCCCCCCGCGGTTGCGGTCCCTCAATGAGCAGTTCTTC.

This clone was observed a few times. The chain links TRBV9 to TRBJ1-4, with 7 bases identical to TRBD1. Looked up from germline, CDR1 is SGDLS and CDR2 is YYNGEE. J was trimmed by 7 bases and V by 4 bases; bases with no gene match: 10. The CDR3 has 15 amino acids. The chain's CDR3 is CASSSNDRVGEKLFF. CDR3 coding DNA: TGTGCCAGCAGCTCAAATGACAGGGTCGGTGAAAAACTGTTTTTT.

The chain joins TRBV5-1 to TRBJ1-1; TRBD1 matches at 8 bases. V shed 5 bases, J shed 1 base, and the junction held 10 bases outside the gene matches. The CDR3 has 16 amino acids. Looked up from germline, CDR1 is SGHRS and CDR2 is YFSETQ. CDR3 DNA sequence: TGCGCCAGCAGGAACGCAGGGGGCACCCCGAACACTGAAGCTTTCTTT. It is translated as CASRNAGGTPNTEAFF.

V gene TRBV19 combines with J gene TRBJ1-5; weak D call: TRBD1 (5 bases). Germline V gene data show CDR1 as LNHDA and CDR2 as SQIVND (reference sequence). Deletions cut 1 base from V and 2 bases from J, with 18 bases between. This CDR3 is 18 amino acids long. Here the CDR3 DNA reads TGTGCCAGTAGTATAGGGGGGACTGCTGAAAGGGGCAATCAGCCCCAGCATTTT. Amino acids: CASSIGGTAERGNQPQHF.

The rearrangement joins TRBV7-2 to TRBJ1-1; a possible D gene is TRBD1 (5 bases). Germline CDR1 reads SGHTA; CDR2 reads FQGNSA. V lost 7 bases to trimming and J lost 4 bases, with 16 bases between them. CDR3 length: 14 residues. In DNA, the CDR3 is TGTGCCAGCAAAACCGGTGGGGCTCGCACTGAAGCTTTCTTT. This sequence encodes CASKTGGARTEAFF.

The rearrangement uses TRBV18 and TRBJ1-1; 10 bases fit TRBD1. The V and J ends lost 3 bases and 5 bases, in that order; junction bases with no gene match: 3. The CDR3 sequence is 14 residues long. Germline V gives CDR1 KGHSH, CDR2 LQKENI. CDR3 nucleotides: TGTGCCAGCTCACCCGGGACAGGGGCGACTGAAGCTTTCTTT. It yields the protein CASSPGTGATEAFF.

Only a few counts were recorded for this clone. The chain carries TRBV7-6 and TRBJ2-3; 7 bases are a match to TRBD1. V shed 5 bases, J shed 1 base, and the junction held 6 bases outside the gene matches. This CDR3 region has 15 residues. Germline assignment: CDR1 SGHVS and CDR2 FNYEAQ. In DNA, the CDR3 is TGTGCCAGCAGCCCAGCAGGGGGTCGCACAGATACGCAGTATTTT. Its protein is CASSPAGGRTDTQYF. The full variable domain, rest sourced from reference TRBV7-6 and TRBJ2-3, is GAGVSQSPRYKVTKRGQDVALRCDPISGHVSLYWYRQALGQGPEFLTYFNYEAQQDKSGLPNDRFSAERPEGSISTLTIQRTEQRDSAMYRCASSPAGGRTDTQYFGPGTRLTVL.

The genes are TRBV24-1 and TRBJ2-7, with D possibly TRBD2 on 7 matching bases. This CDR3 contains 17 residues. Germline assignment: CDR1 KGHDR and CDR2 SFDVKD. V was pared by 5 bases and J by 1 base, with 20 bases between. The CDR3 DNA reads TGTGCCACCAGTGCTCTCGCGGGGGCGGGAGTGTCCTACGAGCAGTACGTC. The encoded protein is CATSALAGAGVSYEQYV.

This clone came up once. V is TRBV19 and J is TRBJ2-2; 10 nucleotides agree with TRBD1. CDR3 length: 15 amino acids. Germline values: CDR1 LNHDA, CDR2 SQIVND (reference sequence). V shed 1 base and J 6 bases; nucleotides not matched to a gene: 2. The CDR3 DNA follows: TGTGCCAGTAGTATAGTAGGGACAGGGGCCGGGGAGCTGTTTTTT. This encodes CASSIVGTGAGELFF.

The chain uses TRBV7-9 and TRBJ1-5; D gene uncertain. Germline lookup yields CDR1 SEHNR and CDR2 FQNEAQ (reference sequence). V lost 4 bases and J 9 bases, leaving 16 bases between the germline ends. The length of the CDR3 is 14 residues. The DNA of the CDR3 is TGTGCCAGCAGCTCCACGGCGGTTGATCGGCCCCAGCATTTT. Translated: CASSSTAVDRPQHF.

This clone was detected many times. The chain joins TRBV12-3 or TRBV12-4 to TRBJ1-2; the D gene is possibly TRBD1 (5 bases). V was pared by 4 bases and J by 4 bases, with 10 bases between. CDR3 length equals 13 residues. The CDR3 loop is CASSSSTAYGYTF. Here the CDR3 DNA reads TGTGCCAGCAGTTCCTCGACAGCCTATGGCTACACCTTC.